The 23 T cell receptor beta chains below were found in one sample sequenced in a study of CD8+CD57+ T cells in acquired aplastic anemia. Investigators profiled TCR beta VDJ and CDR3 from genomic DNA template. TCRdb recomputed calls from the reads with MiXCR, one row per CDR3 protein. Of 35,000 to 45,000 distinct CDR3 sequences listed, approximately 71% were seen once; the top ten hold around 22%. Sequences were obtained from sorted CD4+, CD8+, or CD8+CD57+ T cells (not recorded which) from PBMCs. The receptors come from a human donor in good health, serving as a control.

V gene TRBV6-4 combines with J gene TRBJ1-6, with D possibly matching TRBD1 (6 bases). The CDR3 has 14 residues. Germline lookup yields CDR1 MRHNA and CDR2 SNTAGT. V gave up 5 bases and J gave up 7 bases, with 12 bases separating them. The CDR3 DNA sequence: TGTGCCAGCAGTCGAGGACAGCTCAATTCACCCCTCCACTTT. This gives the protein CASSRGQLNSPLHF.

V is TRBV7-2 and J is TRBJ2-5; D unclear. This CDR3 is 13 amino acids long. The V end lost 0 bases, the J end lost 5 bases, and 7 bases lay between the germline ends. Germline V gene sequence: CDR1 SGHTA, CDR2 FQGNSA. CDR3: CASSLAIRETQYF. CDR3 nucleotides: TGTGCCAGCAGCTTAGCGATTAGGGAGACCCAGTACTTC.

In this sample, this clonotype turned up many times. This chain links TRBV11-2 with TRBJ2-4; 7 bases fit TRBD2. CDR1 is SGHAT and CDR2 is FQNNGV in the germline V gene. This CDR3 contains 16 residues. Trimming took 5 bases from V and 2 from J; bases not matched to a gene: 9. This CDR3 is CASSTQAGTSKNIQYF. CDR3 coding DNA: TGTGCCAGCAGCACCCAAGCGGGGACCTCCAAAAACATTCAGTACTTC.

V is TRBV29-1 and J is TRBJ2-7; no definite D call. V shed 7 bases and J shed 3 bases, with 16 bases lying between them. The CDR3 has 13 residues. The germline V gene has CDR1 SQVTM and CDR2 ANQGSEA. The CDR3 DNA reads TGCAGCGCCCGGTCTGTGCAAGGCTACGAGCAGTACTTC. Its translation: CSARSVQGYEQYF.

In its sample, this clonotype was seen many times. The chain combines TRBV19 with TRBJ2-1; D possibly corresponds to TRBD2 (6 bases). V lost 1 base to trimming and J lost 11 bases, with 9 bases between them. The germline V gene encodes CDR1 LNHDA and CDR2 SQIVND (reference sequence). The CDR3 has 12 amino acids. The CDR3 region has the DNA TGTGCCAGTAGTATAGGGGGGGTTCAGCAGTTCTTC. Translation gives CASSIGGVQQFF.

This clonotype has a single count. This rearrangement joins TRBV10-3 to TRBJ1-2; perhaps TRBD1 as D (5 bases). V was pared by 6 bases and J by 3 bases, with 11 bases between. This CDR3 contains 13 residues. Germline CDR1 and CDR2: ENHRY and SYGVKD. The CDR3 loop reads CAISSGTDYGYTF. The DNA of the CDR3 is TGTGCCATCAGCTCCGGGACGGACTATGGCTACACCTTC.

This clonotype was observed many times. The chain is built from TRBV11-1 and TRBJ2-5; TRBD2 might be the D (5 bases). The CDR3 totals 15 residues. Germline values: CDR1 SGHAT, CDR2 FQDESV (reference sequence). V was clipped by 3 bases and J by 5 bases, with 16 bases between them. In nucleotides, the CDR3 is TGTGCCAGCAGCTTTGGGCTAGCCCCCTCGGAGACCCAGTACTTC. Translated, it gives CASSFGLAPSETQYF.

V usage is TRBV24-1 and J usage is TRBJ1-4, with 8 bases lining up with TRBD1. Trimming cost V 3 bases and J 7 bases; bases outside gene matches: 6. The CDR3 extends over 15 amino acids. The germline CDR1 and CDR2 sequences are KGHDR and SFDVKD. CDR3 sequence reads: CATSDTGQGGEKLFF. For the CDR3, the DNA is TGTGCCACCAGTGATACAGGACAGGGAGGTGAAAAACTGTTTTTT.

This chain uses TRBV20-1 with TRBJ2-7; TRBD1 matches at 8 bases. CDR3 length: 12 residues. With V trimmed by 8 bases and J by 3 bases, 6 bases remained unmatched. The germline V gene has CDR1 DFQATT and CDR2 SNEGSKA (reference sequence). CDR3 amino acids: CSFSQGVYEQYF. The CDR3 DNA reads as TGCAGTTTTTCACAGGGGGTCTACGAGCAGTACTTC.

This chain links TRBV19 with TRBJ1-4, with D possibly TRBD1 on 6 matching bases. Germline V gene lookup returns CDR1 LNHDA and CDR2 SQIVND (reference sequence). With 3 bases removed from V and 8 bases from J, the gap between germline ends came to 16 bases. This CDR3 has 15 amino acids. The CDR3 coding sequence is TGTGCCAGTAGTATTTGGTTACAGGGAGGCGAAAAACTGTTTTTT. It translates to CASSIWLQGGEKLFF.

The chain links TRBV7-9 to TRBJ1-2; D gene uncertain. The CDR3 loop spans 12 amino acids. The germline V and J ends were trimmed by 3 bases and 8 bases, with 10 bases remaining between them. Germline CDR1 reads SEHNR; CDR2 reads FQNEAQ (reference sequence). CDR3 region: CASSLSWRGYTF. DNA of the CDR3: TGTGCCAGCAGCTTGAGTTGGAGGGGCTACACCTTC.

This clonotype appeared a single time. A read error may produce the germline difference seen at one junction end. DNA for the CDR3: TGTGCCAGCACCGGACCGACAGTCTCCTACAAGCAGTACTTC. Its protein is CASTGPTVSYKQYF. This chain uses TRBV7-8 with TRBJ2-7, with a tentative D call TRBD1 (5 bases). CDR3 length equals 14 residues. Germline assignment: CDR1 SGHVS and CDR2 FQNEAQ. The full variable domain, with the rest looked up from reference TRBV7-8 and TRBJ2-7, is GAGVSQSPRYKVAKRGQDVALRCDPISGHVSLFWYQQALGQGPEFLTYFQNEAQLDKSGLPSDRFFAERPEGSVSTLKIQRTQQEDSAVYLCASTGPTVSYKQYFGPGTRLTVT.

The chain is built from TRBV11-1 and TRBJ2-7; 9 bases fit TRBD1. V was pared by 1 base and J by 5 bases, with 9 bases of the junction left unmatched. The germline V gene has CDR1 SGHAT and CDR2 FQDESV (reference sequence). This CDR3 is built from 16 residues. The chain's CDR3 is CASSLGTRTGADEQYF. The CDR3 DNA reads as TGTGCCAGCAGCTTAGGTACCAGGACAGGGGCCGACGAGCAGTACTTC.

This clonotype was recorded many times. The chain links TRBV28 to TRBJ2-7, with D unclear. CDR1 MDHEN and CDR2 SYDVKM come from the germline V gene. V was shortened by 2 bases and J by 3 bases, with 8 bases between the two germline ends. The CDR3 runs to 13 residues. For the CDR3, the DNA is TGTGCCAGCAGTTTAAGTCAAGGCTACGAGCAGTACTTC. Translated: CASSLSQGYEQYF. Full variable domain (missing parts from reference TRBV28 and TRBJ2-7): DVKVTQSSRYLVKRTGEKVFLECVQDMDHENMFWYRQDPGLGLRLIYFSYDVKMKEKGDIPEGYSVSREKKERFSLILESASTNQTSMYLCASSLSQGYEQYFGPGTRLTVT.

This clonotype has just one count. This chain links TRBV7-2 with TRBJ1-6; no definite D call. V shed 5 bases and J shed 3 bases, with 11 bases lying between them. Germline assignment: CDR1 SGHTA and CDR2 FQGNSA. This CDR3 spans 15 amino acids. DNA for the CDR3: TGTGCCAGCAGCACCTTGGGGATCTATAATTCACCCCTCCACTTT. It is translated as CASSTLGIYNSPLHF. Complete variable domain (other parts from reference TRBV7-2 and TRBJ1-6): GAGVSQSPSNKVTEKGKDVELRCDPISGHTALYWYRQSLGQGLEFLIYFQGNSAPDKSGLPSDRFSAERTGGSVSTLTIQRTQQEDSAVYLCASSTLGIYNSPLHFGNGTRLTVT.

The chain employs TRBV24-1 and TRBJ2-1; 9 bases are a match to TRBD2. The V segment lost 6 bases and the J segment 9 bases; nucleotides outside the gene matches: 11. Per the germline V gene, CDR1 is KGHDR and CDR2 is SFDVKD. CDR3 size: 15 residues. The CDR3 DNA follows: TGTGCCACCAGTTTAGCGGGGGTCCGCAGCGGTGAGCAGTTCTTC. It specifies CATSLAGVRSGEQFF.

CDR3 in amino acids: CSAGTPEGYEQYF. The CDR3 DNA is TGCAGCGCCGGGACTCCCGAGGGATACGAGCAGTACTTC. The chain employs TRBV29-1 and TRBJ2-7, with D possibly TRBD2 on 6 matching bases. The germline V gene has CDR1 SQVTM and CDR2 ANQGSEA. The CDR3 spans 13 residues. Trimming took 7 bases from V and 4 from J, leaving 17 bases between them.

This clonotype was seen a handful of times. The V call is TRBV15, the J call TRBJ1-6; a possible D gene is TRBD1 (5 bases). The CDR3 runs to 15 residues. With 0 bases removed from V and 7 bases from J, the gap between germline ends came to 10 bases. CDR1 is LNHNV and CDR2 is YYDKDF in the germline V gene (reference sequence). In nucleotides, the CDR3 is TGTGCCACCAGCAGAGATCCGGGGGACAATTCACCCCTCCACTTT. It specifies CATSRDPGDNSPLHF.

Relative to its sample, this clonotype is medium-sized. The J gene is TRBJ1-1, the V gene TRBV9; D gene unclear. V was pared by 7 bases and J by 11 bases, with 6 bases between. The germline V gene encodes CDR1 SGDLS and CDR2 YYNGEE. CDR3 size: 8 residues. CDR3 coding DNA: TGTGCCAGCCTTGCGGCTTTCTTT. This encodes CASLAAFF.

This clonotype was detected only once. The V call is TRBV6-4, the J call TRBJ2-3; 10 bases map to TRBD2. In germline, CDR1 is MRHNA, CDR2 SNTAGT. This CDR3 is built from 15 residues. Unmatched junction bases numbered 4, after V lost 4 bases and J lost 3 bases. The CDR3 DNA sequence: TGTGCCAGCAGTGCTAGCGGGGGTACAACAGATACGCAGTATTTT. Amino acids: CASSASGGTTDTQYF.

The chain is built from TRBV7-2 and TRBJ2-7, with unresolved D. V dropped 5 bases and J dropped 0 bases, with 11 bases sitting between them. The germline V gene encodes CDR1 SGHTA and CDR2 FQGNSA. The CDR3 runs to 14 residues. The CDR3 DNA is TGTGCCAGCAGCCCCCGTGAGGCCTCCTACGAGCAGTACTTC. Protein sequence: CASSPREASYEQYF. The whole variable domain, remainder taken from reference TRBV7-2 and TRBJ2-7, is GAGVSQSPSNKVTEKGKDVELRCDPISGHTALYWYRQSLGQGLEFLIYFQGNSAPDKSGLPSDRFSAERTGGSVSTLTIQRTQQEDSAVYLCASSPREASYEQYFGPGTRLTVT.

This chain joins TRBV9 and TRBJ2-5, with 8 bases matching TRBD2. Germline V gene sequence: CDR1 SGDLS, CDR2 YYNGEE. V lost 3 bases, J lost 5 bases, and 6 bases stayed unmatched. This CDR3 region has 14 residues. CDR3 nucleotide sequence: TGTGCCAGCAGCGCATCGACTAGCGTCGAGACCCAGTACTTC. As protein: CASSASTSVETQYF. The variable domain in full, with the rest retrieved from reference TRBV9 and TRBJ2-5, is DSGVTQTPKHLITATGQRVTLRCSPRSGDLSVYWYQQSLDQGLQFLIQYYNGEERAKGNILERFSAQQFPDLHSELNLSSLELGDSALYFCASSASTSVETQYFGPGTRLLVL.

This rearrangement joins TRBV29-1 to TRBJ2-7, with D perhaps TRBD1 or TRBD2 (6 bases each). Germline CDR1 and CDR2: SQVTM and ANQGSEA. V lost 3 bases to trimming and J lost 3 bases, with 12 bases between them. The CDR3 is 13 amino acids. The chain's CDR3 is CSVEEEGDYEQYF. CDR3 bases: TGCAGCGTTGAGGAGGAGGGGGACTACGAGCAGTACTTC.